The clone carrying this T cell receptor (beta chain) has a handful of counts. Its target is not known. The data derive from a study of T cells in localized non-small cell lung cancer. Study-level points and caveats: Adjacent uninvolved lung had the highest clonality, suggesting focused antigen responses. Greater T cell density in blood accompanied longer overall survival.

CDR1 is MDHEN, CDR2 SYDVKM, per germline. J gave up 8 bases and V 4 bases, and 10 bases lay outside the gene matches. CDR3 length: 15 amino acids. Libraries were prepared by immunoSEQ multiplex PCR; TCRdb keeps only in-frame clonotypes and omits some of them. The sample carries 2,000 to 2,500 clones, 20% to 25% recorded once. The TCR sequence derives from a woman aged 35-70 years with stage II squamous cell lung carcinoma. The sample in question was lung tumor tissue, obtained before any cancer treatment. The gene calls are TRBV28 and TRBJ2-1; 8 bases are a match to TRBD2. The CDR3 coding sequence is TGTGCCAGCAGTTCCTCCCGCGGGAGGATCGATGAGCAGTTCTTC. It translates to CASSSSRGRIDEQFF. The full variable domain, in which reference TRBV28 and TRBJ2-1 provide the parts outside the CDR3, is DVKVTQSSRYLVKRTGEKVFLECVQDMDHENMFWYRQDPGLGLRLIYFSYDVKMKEKGDIPEGYSVSREKKERFSLILESASTNQTSMYLCASSSSRGRIDEQFFGPGTRLTVL.